A selection of T cell receptor beta chains follows, all from one sample in a study of blood T cell repertoires in COVID-19. Generated by immunoSEQ multiplex PCR, the TCRdb table keeps only in-frame clones and is missing some. The data contain roughly 250,000 clones, over 75% of them singletons. Sequenced sample: PBMCs or T cells enriched from blood (not recorded which). Receptors were obtained from a woman between 18 and 29 years old who had recovered from COVID-19. Both conserved end residues are trimmed from each CDR3.

v_call	j_call	cdr3_aa
TRBV9	TRBJ2-3	ASSAGTGGFTQY
TRBV5-6	TRBJ1-2	ASSMPGQGAMAYGYT
TRBV25-1	TRBJ1-2	ASSEYFGGNGYGYT
TRBV4-1	TRBJ2-4	ASSPDRAVLAKNIQY
TRBV5-1	TRBJ1-1	ASSFNNPVEGTEAF
TRBV27	TRBJ2-1	ASSDGWRRDNEQF
TRBV28	TRBJ2-3	ASSPPGEGVGTDTQY
TRBV19	TRBJ1-2	ASITMGPLGLLNYGYT
TRBV19	TRBJ1-1	ASSIDPGWGMNTEAF
TRBV19	TRBJ1-2	ASMGHQNNYGYT
TRBV2	TRBJ2-2	ASSRDRANTGELF
TRBV28	TRBJ2-7	ASSLFRGRHEQY
TRBV18	TRBJ2-7	ASSPPRTGSEQY
TRBV10-1	TRBJ1-1	ASSESKPEGNAEAF
TRBV29-1	TRBJ1-2	SVPEAGGYGYGYT
TRBV21-1	TRBJ1-5	ASSGGTRGNQPQH
TRBV11-1	TRBJ1-1	ASSVNRGLNTEAF